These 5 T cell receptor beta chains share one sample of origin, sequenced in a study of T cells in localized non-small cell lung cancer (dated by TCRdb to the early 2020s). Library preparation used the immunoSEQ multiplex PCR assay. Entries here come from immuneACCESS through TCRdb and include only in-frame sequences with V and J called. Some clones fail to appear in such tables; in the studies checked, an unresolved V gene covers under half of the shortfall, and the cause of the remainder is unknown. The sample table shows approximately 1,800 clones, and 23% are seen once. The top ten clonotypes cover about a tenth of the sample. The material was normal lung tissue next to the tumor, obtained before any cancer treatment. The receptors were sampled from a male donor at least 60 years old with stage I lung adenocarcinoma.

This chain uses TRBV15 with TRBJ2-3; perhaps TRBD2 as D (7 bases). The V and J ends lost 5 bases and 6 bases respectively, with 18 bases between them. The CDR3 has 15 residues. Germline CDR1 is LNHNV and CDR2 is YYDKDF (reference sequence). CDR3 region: CATSPGGPSFDTQYF. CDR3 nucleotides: TGTGCCACCAGCCCCGGGGGGCCATCCTTCGATACGCAGTATTTT.

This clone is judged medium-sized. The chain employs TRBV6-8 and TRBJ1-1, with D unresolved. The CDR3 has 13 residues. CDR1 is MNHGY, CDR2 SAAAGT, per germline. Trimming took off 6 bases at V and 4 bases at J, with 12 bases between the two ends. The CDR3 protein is CASSSGPGTEAFF. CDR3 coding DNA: TGTGCCAGCAGCTCCGGACCGGGCACTGAAGCTTTCTTT.

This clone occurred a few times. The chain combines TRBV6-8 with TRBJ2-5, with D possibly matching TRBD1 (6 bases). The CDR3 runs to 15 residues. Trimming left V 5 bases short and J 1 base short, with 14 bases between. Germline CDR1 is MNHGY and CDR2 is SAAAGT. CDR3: CASSSGRDIQETQYF. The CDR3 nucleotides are TGTGCCAGCAGTAGCGGCCGGGACATCCAAGAGACCCAGTACTTC.

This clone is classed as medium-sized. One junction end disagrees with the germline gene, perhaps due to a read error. The CDR3 DNA reads TGTGCCATCAGTGAAGCCGGGGAAGCCGAGCAGTACTTC. Protein product: CAISEAGEAEQYF. The V call is TRBV6-1, the J call TRBJ2-7, with D possibly matching TRBD2 (5 bases). This CDR3 has 13 amino acids. CDR1 is MNHNS and CDR2 is SASEGT in the germline V gene.

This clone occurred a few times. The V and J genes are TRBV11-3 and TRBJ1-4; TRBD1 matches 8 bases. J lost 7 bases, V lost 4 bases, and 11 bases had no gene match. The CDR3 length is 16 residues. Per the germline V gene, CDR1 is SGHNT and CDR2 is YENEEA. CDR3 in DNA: TGTGCCAGCAGCTCCCCGGGGGGGACAGGAGCTGAAAAACTGTTTTTT. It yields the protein CASSSPGGTGAEKLFF.